The entry below gives a single T cell receptor (beta chain) sequence along with its context. Its antigen is unknown. The sample originates from a study of CD8+ T cells in alopecia areata. RNA was extracted and reverse transcribed into cDNA as the sequencing template. Produced via immunoSEQ multiplex PCR; TCRdb's table is partial and in-frame only. The table includes around 21,000 clones, approximately 59% detected once. The sample's treatment: oral pan-JAK inhibitor, 5-10 mg twice daily. From alopecia areata patients, lesional scalp punch biopsies and peripheral blood were collected. Study-level results: In scalp samples, resident alphabeta T cells of normal skin are also sequenced. Scalp lesions, especially in alopecia totalis/universalis, had higher clonality than normal scalp.

Unmatched junction bases numbered 7, after V lost 5 bases and J lost 0 bases. Germline CDR1 KGHSH, CDR2 LQKENI. CDR3 length: 17 amino acids. The TCR sequence derives from a human donor with alopecia areata. The chain recombines TRBV18 with TRBJ2-6; TRBD1 matches at 7 bases. The material was skin, obtained at week 4, from a patient treated with tofacitinib. In DNA, the CDR3 is TGTGCCAGCTCAAGGACAGGTGCGTCCTCTGGGGCCAACGTCCTGACTTTC. Protein product: CASSRTGASSGANVLTF.